These 10 T cell receptor beta chains were all obtained from the same sample, sequenced in a study of cytomegalovirus exposure and HLA in healthy donors. The table came from immunoSEQ multiplex PCR; TCRdb's copy has only in-frame clones and leaves some out. This sample has some 140,000 clones, with about 86% found just once. Sample: PBMCs. Receptor source: a human donor in good health.

CDR3 in DNA: TGTGCCAGTAGTATAGCCCAGAGAAACACCATATATTTT. Its protein is CASSIAQRNTIYF. The V gene is TRBV19, the J gene TRBJ1-3; D gene unclear. V lost 1 base to trimming and J lost 5 bases, with 6 bases between them. The V gene's germline CDR1 is LNHDA and CDR2 SQIVND (reference sequence). CDR3 size: 13 residues.

The chain is built from TRBV28 and TRBJ2-7, with TRBD2 matching over 8 bases. The trim removed 4 bases at V and 3 bases at J, leaving 5 bases unmatched. The CDR3 has 14 residues. The V gene's germline CDR1 is MDHEN and CDR2 SYDVKM. As DNA, the CDR3 is TGTGCCAGCAGTTACGCCGGGACTAGCTACGAGCAGTACTTC. This encodes CASSYAGTSYEQYF.

The chain uses TRBV19 and TRBJ2-7; D perhaps matches TRBD2 (5 bases). CDR1 and CDR2 (germline): LNHDA, SQIVND (reference sequence). The CDR3 consists of 13 residues. The ends were cut back, 3 bases at V and 5 bases at J, with 11 bases in the middle. CDR3 DNA: TGTGCCAGTAGTATTGGACTTCTCGACGAGCAGTACTTC. Residues: CASSIGLLDEQYF. Full variable domain (rest looked up from reference TRBV19 and TRBJ2-7): DGGITQSPKYLFRKEGQNVTLSCEQNLNHDAMYWYRQDPGQGLRLIYYSQIVNDFQKGDIAEGYSVSREKKESFPLTVTSAQKNPTAFYLCASSIGLLDEQYFGPGTRLTVT.

The J gene is TRBJ2-2, the V gene TRBV30; no clear D. Germline CDR1 GTSNPN, CDR2 SVGIG (reference sequence). V was shortened by 6 bases and J by 4 bases, with 12 bases between the two germline ends. This CDR3 comprises 13 residues. CDR3 protein: CACAARGTGELFF. The DNA of the CDR3 is TGTGCCTGCGCGGCGCGAGGCACCGGGGAGCTGTTTTTT.

The chain carries TRBV2 and TRBJ2-2; maybe TRBD2 (7 bases). With 3 bases removed from V and 7 bases from J, the gap between germline ends came to 24 bases. The CDR3 covers 18 residues. The V gene's germline CDR1 is SNHLY and CDR2 FYNNEI. As DNA, the CDR3 is TGTGCCAGCAGTGACCCGGGGGCGGGAGTTCGGGACAACGGGGAGCTGTTTTTT. This gives the protein CASSDPGAGVRDNGELFF.

The chain carries TRBV4-2 and TRBJ1-1; D is possibly TRBD1 (5 bases). This CDR3 contains 15 residues. The ends were cut back, 0 bases at V and 4 bases at J, with 12 bases in the middle. Germline V gene lookup returns CDR1 LGHNA and CDR2 YNFKEQ. CDR3 DNA: TGTGCCAGCAGCCAAGATCCGGGACTCGGCACTGAAGCTTTCTTT. Protein product: CASSQDPGLGTEAFF.

The chain has TRBV4-1 and TRBJ1-5, with unresolved D. V shed 4 bases and J shed 7 bases, with 17 bases lying between them. CDR3 size: 15 residues. Germline CDR1 and CDR2: MGHRA and YSYEKL. CDR3 in DNA: TGCGCCAGCAGCCCCGACTGGGAGGGAATCCAGCCCCAGCATTTT. Residues: CASSPDWEGIQPQHF.

The V call is TRBV5-1, the J call TRBJ2-3, with D unclear. The CDR3 spans 13 residues. CDR1 SGHRS and CDR2 YFSETQ come from the germline V gene. Between the trimmed V and J ends, which lost 0 bases and 11 bases, there was a span of 13 bases. CDR3 nucleotide sequence: TGCGCCAGCAGCTTGGCCAAGGAGCCAAAGCAGTATTTT. Translated: CASSLAKEPKQYF.

The chain couples TRBV5-6 to TRBJ2-7, with 7 bases lining up with TRBD1. Germline trimming cut 3 bases from V and 7 bases from J; bases unmatched to any gene: 4. The CDR3 runs 12 residues. Germline V CDR1 and CDR2: SGHDT, YYEEEE. This CDR3 is CASSSGQMEQYF. The CDR3 DNA is TGTGCCAGCAGCTCGGGACAGATGGAGCAGTACTTC.

The table lists this clone with a few counts. The chain joins TRBV6-1 to TRBJ2-5; tentatively, D is TRBD2 (6 bases). Trimming pared 0 bases from V and 4 bases from J, leaving 15 bases between. CDR3 length: 16 amino acids. CDR1 and CDR2 from the germline V gene are MNHNS and SASEGT. CDR3 nucleotides: TGTGCCAGCAGTGAAGCGGCTAGGAGGGGAGGAGAGACCCAGTACTTC. It yields the protein CASSEAARRGGETQYF.